These T cell receptor beta chains were read from a single sample in a study of cytomegalovirus exposure and HLA in healthy donors. This table comes from immunoSEQ multiplex PCR, and its TCRdb copy is limited to in-frame clones, with some not included. The table lists 130,000 to 150,000 clones, around 84% of them singletons, with around 2.5% in the top ten. Material for sequencing was PBMCs. All receptors come from a boy under 10 years old in good health and CMV-seronegative. CDR3s include the opening cysteine and the closing phenylalanine or tryptophan. A D gene is named only where the DNA matches it firmly. Rows may omit the clone size; those that give it use once, few, many or a size class.

len: 15; d_gene: TRBD2; j_gene: TRBJ2-2; v_gene: TRBV10-3; abundance: -; CDR3aa: CAIMTSGSGTGELFF; CDR3nt: TGTGCCATCATGACTAGCGGGAGCGGCACCGGGGAGCTGTTTTTT
len: 14; d_gene: -; j_gene: TRBJ2-1; v_gene: TRBV27; abundance: -; CDR3aa: CASSLRGGYNEQFF; CDR3nt: TGTGCCAGCAGTTTAAGGGGAGGCTACAATGAGCAGTTCTTC
len: 14; d_gene: TRBD1; j_gene: TRBJ2-7; v_gene: TRBV19; abundance: few; CDR3aa: CASSIWGQGYEQYF; CDR3nt: TGTGCCAGTAGTATCTGGGGACAGGGCTACGAGCAGTACTTC
len: 12; d_gene: -; j_gene: TRBJ2-2; v_gene: TRBV18; abundance: -; CDR3aa: CASSPLAGELFF; CDR3nt: TGTGCCAGCTCACCTCTCGCCGGGGAGCTGTTTTTT
len: 16; d_gene: TRBD2; j_gene: TRBJ2-5; v_gene: TRBV5-6; abundance: -; CDR3aa: CASSWGTSGARETQYF; CDR3nt: TGTGCCAGCAGCTGGGGGACTAGCGGGGCCCGAGAGACCCAGTACTTC
len: 15; d_gene: TRBD2; j_gene: TRBJ2-5; v_gene: TRBV5-1; abundance: -; CDR3aa: CASAGTSGGIETQYF; CDR3nt: TGCGCCAGCGCAGGGACTAGCGGGGGGATTGAGACCCAGTACTTC
len: 14; d_gene: TRBD1; j_gene: TRBJ2-7; v_gene: TRBV7-2; abundance: -; CDR3aa: CASSLAQGAGEQYF; CDR3nt: TGTGCCAGCAGCTTAGCTCAGGGGGCGGGGGAGCAGTACTTC
len: 14; d_gene: -; j_gene: TRBJ2-5; v_gene: TRBV5-4; abundance: -; CDR3aa: CASRTGGQQETQYF; CDR3nt: TGTGCCAGCAGAACCGGGGGACAGCAAGAGACCCAGTACTTC
len: 18; d_gene: TRBD2; j_gene: TRBJ2-2; v_gene: TRBV4-3; abundance: -; CDR3aa: CASSQNLQAGDGTGELFF; CDR3nt: TGCGCCAGCAGCCAAAATTTACAAGCGGGAGATGGCACCGGGGAGCTGTTTTTT
len: 15; d_gene: TRBD1; j_gene: TRBJ1-6; v_gene: TRBV2; abundance: -; CDR3aa: CARTGQEHYNSPLHF; CDR3nt: TGTGCCAGGACCGGACAGGAGCACTATAATTCACCCCTCCACTTT
len: 14; d_gene: -; j_gene: TRBJ2-3; v_gene: TRBV25-1; abundance: -; CDR3aa: CASSEYSVADTQYF; CDR3nt: TGTGCCAGCAGTGAATATAGTGTAGCGGATACGCAGTATTTT
len: 14; d_gene: -; j_gene: TRBJ2-7; v_gene: TRBV6-5; abundance: -; CDR3aa: CASSYAADSYEQYF; CDR3nt: TGTGCCAGCAGTTACGCCGCGGACTCCTACGAGCAGTACTTC
len: 14; d_gene: -; j_gene: TRBJ1-2; v_gene: TRBV5-6; abundance: few; CDR3aa: CASSLDRINYGYTF; CDR3nt: TGTGCCAGCAGCTTGGACAGGATAAACTATGGCTACACCTTC
len: 14; d_gene: -; j_gene: TRBJ2-1; v_gene: TRBV7-3; abundance: -; CDR3aa: CASRYQGQNNEQFF; CDR3nt: TGTGCCAGCAGATACCAAGGACAGAACAATGAGCAGTTCTTC
len: 18; d_gene: TRBD2; j_gene: TRBJ2-2; v_gene: TRBV7-2; abundance: once; CDR3aa: CASSLTGTSGVNTGELFF; CDR3nt: TGTGCCAGCAGCCTTACCGGGACTAGCGGAGTGAACACCGGGGAGCTGTTTTTT
len: 14; d_gene: -; j_gene: TRBJ2-7; v_gene: TRBV5-1; abundance: -; CDR3aa: CASSLRVSSYEQYF; CDR3nt: TGCGCCAGCTCGCTGCGGGTAAGCTCCTACGAGCAGTACTTC
len: 12; d_gene: -; j_gene: TRBJ1-2; v_gene: TRBV28; abundance: -; CDR3aa: CATAGGLESYTF; CDR3nt: TGTGCAACCGCGGGGGGGCTTGAAAGCTACACCTTC
len: 15; d_gene: -; j_gene: TRBJ1-1; v_gene: TRBV7-9; abundance: -; CDR3aa: CASSLAPAVNTEAFF; CDR3nt: TGTGCCAGCAGCTTAGCCCCCGCAGTGAACACTGAAGCTTTCTTT
len: 13; d_gene: -; j_gene: TRBJ1-5; v_gene: TRBV15; abundance: -; CDR3aa: CATSRDLVQPQHF; CDR3nt: TGTGCCACCAGCAGAGATCTAGTTCAGCCCCAGCATTTT
len: 16; d_gene: TRBD1; j_gene: TRBJ2-1; v_gene: TRBV6-4; abundance: once; CDR3aa: CASSPHPGGVTDEQFF; CDR3nt: TGTGCCAGCTCCCCTCATCCAGGGGGCGTTACGGATGAGCAGTTCTTC
len: 15; d_gene: -; j_gene: TRBJ1-3; v_gene: TRBV19; abundance: few; CDR3aa: CASRTTGRSGNTIYF; CDR3nt: TGTGCCAGTAGAACGACAGGCCGCTCTGGAAACACCATATATTTT
len: 15; d_gene: TRBD1; j_gene: TRBJ2-1; v_gene: TRBV27; abundance: few; CDR3aa: CASTRTGTGHGEQFF; CDR3nt: TGTGCCAGCACAAGAACCGGGACAGGGCACGGTGAGCAGTTCTTC
len: 15; d_gene: -; j_gene: TRBJ1-3; v_gene: TRBV14; abundance: -; CDR3aa: CASSLRQSSGNTIYF; CDR3nt: TGTGCCAGCAGCCTGAGACAGAGCTCTGGAAACACCATATATTTT
len: 16; d_gene: TRBD2; j_gene: TRBJ2-1; v_gene: TRBV28; abundance: -; CDR3aa: CASWAAGGGSYNEQFF; CDR3nt: TGTGCCAGCTGGGCGGCGGGAGGGGGCTCCTACAATGAGCAGTTCTTC
len: 13; d_gene: -; j_gene: TRBJ2-2; v_gene: TRBV6-4; abundance: -; CDR3aa: CASSESGTGELFF; CDR3nt: TGTGCCAGCAGTGAGAGCGGCACCGGGGAGCTGTTTTTT
len: 14; d_gene: TRBD1; j_gene: TRBJ1-2; v_gene: TRBV6-1; abundance: -; CDR3aa: CASSVPGQEYGYTF; CDR3nt: TGTGCCAGCAGTGTTCCGGGACAGGAGTATGGCTACACCTTC
len: 19; d_gene: TRBD2; j_gene: TRBJ2-2; v_gene: TRBV10-1; abundance: -; CDR3aa: CASSSYALAGVLGTGELFF; CDR3nt: TGCGCCAGCAGTTCCTACGCGCTAGCGGGAGTTTTGGGGACCGGGGAGCTGTTTTTT
len: 17; d_gene: TRBD1; j_gene: TRBJ2-4; v_gene: TRBV5-4; abundance: -; CDR3aa: CASSSRTGQVQQSIQYF; CDR3nt: TGTGCCAGCAGCTCCAGGACAGGGCAGGTCCAGCAGAGCATTCAGTACTTC
len: 15; d_gene: TRBD1; j_gene: TRBJ2-3; v_gene: TRBV6-1; abundance: -; CDR3aa: CASSEGTGHTDTQYF; CDR3nt: TGTGCCAGCAGTGAAGGGACAGGGCACACAGATACGCAGTATTTT
len: 16; d_gene: -; j_gene: TRBJ2-3; v_gene: TRBV9; abundance: -; CDR3aa: CASSVRLSGPTDTQYF; CDR3nt: TGTGCCAGCAGCGTACGTTTGTCGGGTCCCACAGATACGCAGTATTTT
len: 16; d_gene: -; j_gene: TRBJ2-7; v_gene: TRBV18; abundance: few; CDR3aa: CASSPMEPGLSYEQYF; CDR3nt: TGTGCCAGCTCACCCATGGAACCGGGTCTATCCTACGAGCAGTACTTC
len: 13; d_gene: -; j_gene: TRBJ2-5; v_gene: TRBV11-2; abundance: -; CDR3aa: CASSERGRETQYF; CDR3nt: TGTGCCAGCAGCGAGAGAGGGAGAGAGACCCAGTACTTC
len: 15; d_gene: -; j_gene: TRBJ2-3; v_gene: TRBV9; abundance: -; CDR3aa: CASSPRSGRTDTQYF; CDR3nt: TGTGCCAGCAGCCCCAGGTCAGGGCGTACAGATACGCAGTATTTT
len: 16; d_gene: TRBD1; j_gene: TRBJ2-7; v_gene: TRBV5-1; abundance: -; CDR3aa: CASSLEPGQGVYEQYF; CDR3nt: TGCGCCAGCAGCTTGGAACCGGGACAGGGTGTCTACGAGCAGTACTTC
len: 16; d_gene: TRBD2; j_gene: TRBJ2-1; v_gene: TRBV27; abundance: -; CDR3aa: CASSQPKGLESNEQFF; CDR3nt: TGTGCCAGCAGCCAGCCGAAGGGACTAGAGTCCAATGAGCAGTTCTTC
len: 14; d_gene: TRBD2; j_gene: TRBJ2-5; v_gene: TRBV11-3; abundance: -; CDR3aa: CASSLASGGGTQYF; CDR3nt: TGTGCCAGCAGCTTAGCGTCGGGCGGGGGGACCCAGTACTTC
len: 15; d_gene: TRBD1; j_gene: TRBJ2-1; v_gene: TRBV5-1; abundance: -; CDR3aa: CASSTDRGFYNEQFF; CDR3nt: TGCGCCAGCAGCACGGACAGGGGCTTCTACAATGAGCAGTTCTTC
len: 14; d_gene: TRBD1; j_gene: TRBJ2-7; v_gene: TRBV7-2; abundance: -; CDR3aa: CASSSQGAFYEQYF; CDR3nt: TGTGCCAGCAGCTCCCAGGGGGCGTTTTACGAGCAGTACTTC
len: 12; d_gene: -; j_gene: TRBJ1-5; v_gene: TRBV6-5; abundance: few; CDR3aa: CASKSLNQPQHF; CDR3nt: TGTGCCAGCAAGTCACTCAATCAGCCCCAGCATTTT
len: 14; d_gene: TRBD1; j_gene: TRBJ2-7; v_gene: TRBV27; abundance: -; CDR3aa: CASSYAGGSYEQYF; CDR3nt: TGTGCCAGCAGTTACGCAGGGGGCTCTTACGAGCAGTACTTC
len: 14; d_gene: -; j_gene: TRBJ1-3; v_gene: TRBV30; abundance: once; CDR3aa: CAWSPAGVGNTIYF; CDR3nt: TGTGCCTGGAGTCCCGCTGGAGTTGGAAACACCATATATTTT
len: 15; d_gene: TRBD1; j_gene: TRBJ1-4; v_gene: TRBV5-1; abundance: -; CDR3aa: CASSLMTGDNEKLFF; CDR3nt: TGCGCCAGCAGCTTGATGACAGGGGATAATGAAAAACTGTTTTTT
len: 13; d_gene: -; j_gene: TRBJ1-1; v_gene: TRBV30; abundance: few; CDR3aa: CAGTVDMNTEAFF; CDR3nt: TGTGCCGGGACCGTGGACATGAACACTGAAGCTTTCTTT
len: 16; d_gene: TRBD1; j_gene: TRBJ2-2; v_gene: TRBV7-9; abundance: -; CDR3aa: CASSSTAGGFTGELFF; CDR3nt: TGTGCCAGCAGCTCCACAGCAGGGGGATTCACCGGGGAGCTGTTTTTT
len: 19; d_gene: -; j_gene: TRBJ2-6; v_gene: TRBV4-1; abundance: few; CDR3aa: CASSPQYTGIVPGANVLTF; CDR3nt: TGCGCCAGCAGCCCGCAGTACACAGGGATCGTCCCTGGGGCCAACGTCCTGACTTTC
len: 13; d_gene: -; j_gene: TRBJ1-2; v_gene: TRBV6-1; abundance: -; CDR3aa: CASSSSANYGYTF; CDR3nt: TGTGCCAGCAGTTCGTCAGCTAACTATGGCTACACCTTC
len: 17; d_gene: TRBD2; j_gene: TRBJ2-3; v_gene: TRBV11-3; abundance: -; CDR3aa: CASSLRLAGGGADTQYF; CDR3nt: TGTGCCAGCAGCTTGCGACTAGCGGGAGGTGGGGCAGATACGCAGTATTTT
len: 15; d_gene: TRBD1; j_gene: TRBJ1-2; v_gene: TRBV7-9; abundance: few; CDR3aa: CASSSGTGGDYGYTF; CDR3nt: TGTGCCAGCAGCTCGGGGACAGGGGGCGACTATGGCTACACCTTC
len: 17; d_gene: TRBD2; j_gene: TRBJ2-1; v_gene: TRBV7-9; abundance: -; CDR3aa: CASSLDLAGSSYNEQFF; CDR3nt: TGTGCCAGCAGCTTGGATTTAGCGGGAAGCTCCTACAATGAGCAGTTCTTC
len: 12; d_gene: -; j_gene: TRBJ2-5; v_gene: TRBV28; abundance: -; CDR3aa: CASSQGRETQYF; CDR3nt: TGTGCCAGCAGCCAGGGGCGAGAGACCCAGTACTTC
len: 15; d_gene: TRBD1; j_gene: TRBJ1-4; v_gene: TRBV6-5; abundance: -; CDR3aa: CASSYEDRVNEKLFF; CDR3nt: TGTGCCAGCAGTTACGAGGACAGGGTTAATGAAAAACTGTTTTTT
len: 16; d_gene: -; j_gene: TRBJ2-6; v_gene: TRBV6-5; abundance: -; CDR3aa: CASSYSQGSGANVLTF; CDR3nt: TGTGCCAGCAGTTATTCACAGGGAAGTGGGGCCAACGTCCTGACTTTC
len: 15; d_gene: -; j_gene: TRBJ2-5; v_gene: TRBV2; abundance: -; CDR3aa: CASRRAGAYQETQYF; CDR3nt: TGTGCCAGCAGGCGGGCGGGGGCGTATCAAGAGACCCAGTACTTC